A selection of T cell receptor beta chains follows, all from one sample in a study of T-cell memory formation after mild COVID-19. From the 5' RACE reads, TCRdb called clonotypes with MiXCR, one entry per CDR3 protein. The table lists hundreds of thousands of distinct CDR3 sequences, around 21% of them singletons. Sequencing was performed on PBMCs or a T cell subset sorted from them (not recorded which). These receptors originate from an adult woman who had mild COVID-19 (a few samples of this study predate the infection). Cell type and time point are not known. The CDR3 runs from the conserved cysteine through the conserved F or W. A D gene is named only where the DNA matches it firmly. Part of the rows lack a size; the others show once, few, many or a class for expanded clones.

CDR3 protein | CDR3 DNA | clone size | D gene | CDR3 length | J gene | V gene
CASSPGLAVNEQFF | TGTGCCAGCAGCCCCGGACTAGCGGTCAATGAGCAGTTCTTC | - | TRBD2 | 14 | TRBJ2-1 | TRBV7-9
CASGISGRAGEQYF | TGTGCCAGCGGAATTAGCGGGAGGGCGGGCGAGCAGTACTTC | few | TRBD2 | 14 | TRBJ2-7 | TRBV6-2/TRBV6-3
CASSQSHRTGPYEQYF | TGTGCCAGCAGCCAATCTCACAGAACAGGGCCCTACGAGCAGTACTTC | many | - | 16 | TRBJ2-7 | TRBV3-1
CAWLAGRSGNTIYF | TGTGCCTGGTTAGCTGGGCGCTCTGGAAACACCATATATTTT | - | - | 14 | TRBJ1-3 | TRBV30
CSVLKGAHNYGYTF | TGCAGCGTCCTAAAGGGGGCTCATAACTATGGCTACACCTTC | - | TRBD1 | 14 | TRBJ1-2 | TRBV29-1
CASSGRGGGDDTQYF | TGTGCCAGCAGCGGACGGGGTGGGGGAGACGATACGCAGTATTTT | - | - | 15 | TRBJ2-3 | TRBV9
CASSERDGSNYGYTF | TGTGCCAGTAGCGAGCGGGACGGTTCTAACTATGGCTACACCTTC | few | - | 15 | TRBJ1-2 | TRBV19
CASSLKDRRETQYF | TGCGCCAGCAGCTTGAAGGACAGAAGAGAGACCCAGTACTTC | few | - | 14 | TRBJ2-5 | TRBV5-1
CASSFGGAPRSYEQYF | TGTGCCAGCAGCTTTGGGGGGGCACCAAGGTCCTACGAGCAGTACTTC | many | - | 16 | TRBJ2-7 | TRBV5-5
CASSSRGQSFGNTIYF | TGTGCCAGCAGCTCACGGGGTCAGAGCTTTGGAAACACCATATATTTT | - | - | 16 | TRBJ1-3 | TRBV7-2
CASSPSGTGGGKYEQYF | TGCGCCAGCAGCCCCTCCGGGACAGGGGGCGGAAAATACGAGCAGTACTTC | few | TRBD1 | 17 | TRBJ2-7 | TRBV5-1
CASSPPPSGSIVDTQYF | TGTGCCAGCTCACCACCTCCTAGCGGGAGTATTGTGGATACGCAGTATTTT | few | TRBD2 | 17 | TRBJ2-3 | TRBV18
CASSTSSSSSGTDTQYF | TGTGCCAGCTCGACCTCTTCCTCGTCTAGCGGGACCGATACGCAGTATTTT | - | TRBD2 | 17 | TRBJ2-3 | TRBV12-3/TRBV12-4
CASSPAEGGEAFF | TGTGCCAGCTCACCGGCAGAGGGGGGTGAAGCTTTCTTT | - | - | 13 | TRBJ1-1 | TRBV18
CSADRDYGYTF | TGCAGTGCGGACAGGGACTATGGCTACACCTTC | few | TRBD1 | 11 | TRBJ1-2 | TRBV20-1
CASSLRLGGDTQYF | TGTGCCAGCAGTTTAAGGCTGGGCGGGGATACGCAGTATTTT | few | - | 14 | TRBJ2-3 | TRBV12-3/TRBV12-4
CSASRRGGNTIYF | TGCAGTGCTAGTCGCAGGGGTGGAAACACCATATATTTT | few | - | 13 | TRBJ1-3 | TRBV20-1
CASTQGRVTEAFF | TGTGCCAGTACCCAGGGGCGGGTCACTGAAGCTTTCTTT | - | - | 13 | TRBJ1-1 | TRBV19
CASSKALSSGGLHSNQPQHF | TGTGCCAGCAGCAAAGCGCTTTCGAGTGGGGGGCTGCATAGCAATCAGCCCCAGCATTTT | few | - | 20 | TRBJ1-5 | TRBV21-1
CASSYRTANSPLHF | TGTGCCAGCAGCTATAGGACGGCGAATTCACCCCTCCACTTT | few | - | 14 | TRBJ1-6 | TRBV7-8
CSVGDRGFTYSGANVLTF | TGCAGCGTTGGGGACAGGGGGTTTACCTACTCTGGGGCCAACGTCCTGACTTTC | - | TRBD1 | 18 | TRBJ2-6 | TRBV29-1
CASSSTGQGDNSPLHF | TGCGCCAGCAGCTCAACTGGACAGGGGGATAATTCACCCCTCCACTTT | - | TRBD1 | 16 | TRBJ1-6 | TRBV5-1
CASSFDMPGLYEQFF | TGTGCCAGCAGTTTCGATATGCCGGGGTTATATGAGCAGTTCTTC | few | - | 15 | TRBJ2-1 | TRBV12-3/TRBV12-4
CSVANRTSGQETQYF | TGCAGCGTTGCGAACCGGACTAGCGGCCAAGAGACCCAGTACTTC | - | TRBD2 | 15 | TRBJ2-5 | TRBV29-1
CASSYNWPTEAFF | TGCGCCAGCAGCTACAACTGGCCCACTGAAGCTTTCTTT | many | - | 13 | TRBJ1-1 | TRBV5-1
CASSPQGGYAGELFF | TGCGCCAGCAGTCCTCAGGGGGGGTACGCCGGGGAGCTGTTTTTT | - | - | 15 | TRBJ2-2 | TRBV5-1
CSVGTALETQYF | TGCAGCGTCGGGACCGCTCTCGAGACCCAGTACTTC | - | - | 12 | TRBJ2-5 | TRBV29-1
CASSRMDGNSGNTIYF | TGTGCCAGCAGCCGCATGGACGGTAACTCTGGAAACACCATATATTTT | few | - | 16 | TRBJ1-3 | TRBV27
CSVSYLSGTGYNEQYF | TGCAGCGTTTCCTACCTCTCCGGGACAGGGTACAACGAGCAGTACTTC | few | TRBD1 | 16 | TRBJ2-7 | TRBV29-1
CASSLVRGPAEAFF | TGCGCCAGCAGCTTGGTGCGGGGGCCCGCTGAAGCTTTCTTT | once | - | 14 | TRBJ1-1 | TRBV5-1